This TCR beta chain comes out of a study of T cell repertoires in ileal Crohn's disease. There are 16 residues in the CDR3. In germline, CDR1 is MGHRA, CDR2 YSYEKL. The V gene end was trimmed by 8 bases and the J gene end by 1 base; junction bases not matched to a gene: 5. TCRdb keeps only in-frame clones here, not all; method: immunoSEQ multiplex PCR. The sample includes 9,400 or so clones, 78% of them seen just once. This clone has only a few counts. Time point of the sample: neoterminal ileum biopsy at postoperative endoscopy, about 6 months after surgery. This receptor was taken from an adult with Crohn's disease. The sequencing input was ileal tissue. The chain recombines TRBV4-1 with TRBJ2-6; 10 bases are shared with TRBD1. CDR3 region: CASAWDRGSGANVLTF. The CDR3 nucleotides are TGCGCCAGCGCCTGGGACAGGGGATCTGGGGCCAACGTCCTGACTTTC.